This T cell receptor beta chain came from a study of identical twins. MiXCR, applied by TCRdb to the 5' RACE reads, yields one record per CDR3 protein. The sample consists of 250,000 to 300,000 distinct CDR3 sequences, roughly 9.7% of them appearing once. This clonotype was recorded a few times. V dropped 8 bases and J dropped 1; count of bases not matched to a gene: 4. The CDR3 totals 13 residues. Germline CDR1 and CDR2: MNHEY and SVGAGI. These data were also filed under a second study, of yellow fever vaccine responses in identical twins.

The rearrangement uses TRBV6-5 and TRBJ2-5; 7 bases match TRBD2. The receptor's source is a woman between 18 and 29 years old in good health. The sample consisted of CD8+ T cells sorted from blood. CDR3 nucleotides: TGTGCCAGCGTTCCGGGGGGCCAAGAGACCCAGTACTTC. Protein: CASVPGGQETQYF.